Following are 32 T cell receptor beta chains from one sample sequenced in a study of T cells in Graves' hyperthyroidism and ophthalmopathy. Amplified TCR beta CDR3 regions came from RNA transcripts. An initial round of RT-PCR targeting the TCR CDR3 relied on the HTBI primer set. A single record per CDR3 protein comes from TCRdb applying MiXCR to the multiplex PCR reads. The sample lists approximately 870,000 distinct CDR3 sequences, more than 30% occurring once. The material sequenced was blood. The receptors stem from a man between 18 and 35 years old with Graves' hyperthyroidism.

In this sample, this clonotype turned up a few times. The chain recombines TRBV20-1 with TRBJ1-5; tentatively, D is TRBD1 (6 bases). CDR1 is DFQATT and CDR2 is SNEGSKA in the germline V gene (reference sequence). The CDR3 runs to 12 residues. V lost 4 bases and J lost 6, with 10 bases in between. Here the CDR3 DNA reads TGCAGTGCTAAAGAGGGGGGTCAGCCCCAGCATTTT. It encodes CSAKEGGQPQHF.

The J gene is TRBJ2-7, the V gene TRBV29-1; 7 bases map to TRBD1. The ends lost 8 bases at V and 7 bases at J; junction bases unmatched: 14. CDR1 is SQVTM, CDR2 ANQGSEA, per germline. This CDR3 is 13 amino acids long. CDR3 region: CSFVRQGPREQYF. For the CDR3, the DNA is TGCAGCTTTGTTCGACAGGGCCCACGGGAGCAGTACTTC.

As to this clonotype: One end of the junction varies from germline; a read error may be responsible. V usage is TRBV19 and J usage is TRBJ2-7; possible D gene TRBD1, 6 bases. The CDR3 runs to 16 residues. Germline-derived CDR1 and CDR2 are LNHDA and SQIVND (reference sequence). The CDR3 DNA reads as TGCGCCAGCAGCCCTAGCAGGGGTGAACTCTCCTACGAGCAGTACTTC. This gives the protein CASSPSRGELSYEQYF.

This clonotype was found a few times. The CDR3 DNA is TGTGCCACCGCGAGCACCGCATCCTACGAGCAGTACTTC. This encodes CATASTASYEQYF. The rearrangement uses TRBV15 and TRBJ2-7, with D unclear. The CDR3 consists of 13 residues. V was trimmed by 8 bases and J by 1 base, leaving 12 bases between them. Germline-derived CDR1 and CDR2 are LNHNV and YYDKDF (reference sequence).

The CDR3 nucleotides are TGTGCCAGTAGTACACGACAGATACGGGAGCTGTTTTTT. Protein sequence: CASSTRQIRELFF. The chain recombines TRBV19 with TRBJ2-2; weak D call: TRBD1 (5 bases). The ends were cut back, 4 bases at V and 9 bases at J, with 12 bases in the middle. Germline V gives CDR1 LNHDA, CDR2 SQIVND (reference sequence). The CDR3 sequence is 13 residues long.

The CDR3 here is CASSSRRGDYGYTF. The CDR3 coding sequence is TGTGCCAGCAGTTCCAGACGAGGCGACTATGGCTACACCTTC. The rearrangement links TRBV12-3 or TRBV12-4 to TRBJ1-2; the D is unclear. With 4 bases removed from V and 3 bases from J, the gap between germline ends came to 12 bases. There are 14 residues in the CDR3.

The chain recombines TRBV24-1 with TRBJ1-2; 9 nucleotides align to TRBD1. V lost 3 bases to trimming and J lost 6 bases; unmatched junction nucleotides: 4. Germline V lookup: CDR1 KGHDR, CDR2 SFDVKD. This CDR3 is built from 14 residues. The CDR3 protein is CATSDTGGADGYTF. The DNA of the CDR3 is TGTGCCACCAGTGATACAGGGGGCGCGGATGGCTACACCTTC.

This clonotype appeared many times. V gene TRBV20-1 combines with J gene TRBJ1-6, with TRBD1 as a possible D gene (5 bases). The V gene's germline CDR1 is DFQATT and CDR2 SNEGSKA (reference sequence). This CDR3 region has 15 residues. The ends were cut back, 1 base at V and 7 bases at J, with 14 bases in the middle. The CDR3 sequence: CSARGGPNVNSPLHF. CDR3 bases: TGCAGTGCTAGAGGGGGACCTAACGTCAATTCACCCCTCCACTTT.

Note on this clonotype: This clone may be a read error of a much larger clone one base away. The V gene is TRBV2, the J gene TRBJ1-1, with D perhaps matching TRBD1 (6 bases). Germline CDR1 SNHLY, CDR2 FYNNEI. V was pared by 4 bases and J by 1 base, with 16 bases between. CDR3 length equals 16 residues. The CDR3: CASSVGEGGPNTEAFF. The CDR3 bases are TGTGCCAGCAGTGTGGGGGAAGGGGGACCGAACACTGAAGCTTTCTTT.

This clonotype was seen at least ten times. The chain uses TRBV5-1 and TRBJ1-2; D is ambiguous. The V and J ends lost 0 bases and 8 bases respectively, with 14 bases between them. In germline, CDR1 is SGHRS, CDR2 YFSETQ. This CDR3 spans 14 amino acids. The CDR3 DNA follows: TGCGCCAGCAGCTTGGGTGGGCGCCGACCGGGCTACACCTTC. Translation: CASSLGGRRPGYTF.

The V and J genes are TRBV3-1 and TRBJ2-2; no reliable D call. The CDR3 length is 14 residues. Germline-derived CDR1 and CDR2 are LGHDT and YNNKEL (reference sequence). V was pared by 2 bases and J by 7 bases, with 11 bases between. The CDR3: CASSQPLNDGELFF. DNA for the CDR3: TGTGCCAGCAGCCAACCTTTAAACGACGGGGAGCTGTTTTTT.

This clonotype was recorded many times. The V gene is TRBV20-1, the J gene TRBJ1-4, with 7 positions matching TRBD1. This CDR3 has 14 amino acids. Trimming cost V 5 bases and J 8 bases; bases outside gene matches: 11. Germline values: CDR1 DFQATT, CDR2 SNEGSKA (reference sequence). The CDR3 nucleotides are TGCAGTGCTGGACGACAGGGCGTAGGGGAAAAACTGTTTTTT. Protein: CSAGRQGVGEKLFF.

The chain couples TRBV6-5 to TRBJ1-5; D gene unclear. V gave up 4 bases and J gave up 9 bases, with 13 bases separating them. CDR1 is MNHEY, CDR2 SVGAGI, per germline. The CDR3 has 13 amino acids. As DNA, the CDR3 is TGTGCCAGCAGTTTAGCGGGGTCTTCGCCCCAGCATTTT. Amino acids: CASSLAGSSPQHF.

This chain links TRBV5-1 with TRBJ1-2, with 7 bases matching TRBD1. This CDR3 has 15 residues. V dropped 0 bases and J dropped 7; count of bases not matched to a gene: 9. CDR1 SGHRS and CDR2 YFSETQ come from the germline V gene. This chain's CDR3 is CASSLAGDSYGGYTF. CDR3 sequence (DNA): TGCGCCAGCAGCTTGGCCGGGGACAGTTACGGTGGCTACACCTTC.

The genes are TRBV27 and TRBJ1-1; D unresolved. CDR1 is MNHEY, CDR2 SMNVEV, per germline (reference sequence). Trimming took off 2 bases at V and 0 bases at J, with 7 bases between the two ends. The CDR3 covers 14 residues. The CDR3 coding sequence is TGTGCCAGCAGTTTACAACAGCTGAACACTGAAGCTTTCTTT. Amino acid sequence: CASSLQQLNTEAFF.

Ten or more counts support this clonotype. The rearrangement uses TRBV7-2 and TRBJ2-5; D gene unclear. Germline CDR1 is SGHTA and CDR2 is FQGNSA. V lost 3 bases to trimming and J lost 5 bases, with 10 bases between them. The CDR3 has 13 amino acids. CDR3 sequence: CASSFNQGETQYF. The CDR3, as DNA: TGTGCCAGCAGCTTTAACCAAGGGGAGACCCAGTACTTC.

This clonotype was picked up a small number of times. CDR3 bases: TGTGCCAGCGGAAGTGTCCCTGGAAACACCATATATTTT. Protein product: CASGSVPGNTIYF. V is TRBV19 and J is TRBJ1-3; D gene unclear. The CDR3 consists of 13 residues. V was trimmed by 9 bases and J by 2 bases, leaving 11 bases between them. Per germline, CDR1 LNHDA and CDR2 SQIVND (reference sequence).

There are a few counts of this clonotype. The rearrangement links TRBV5-1 to TRBJ2-2, with D perhaps assigned TRBD1 or TRBD2 (5 bases each). CDR1 is SGHRS and CDR2 is YFSETQ in the germline V gene. CDR3 length equals 16 residues. V lost 0 bases and J lost 6, with 15 bases in between. The CDR3 sequence is CASSLVRGTEPGELFF. CDR3 in DNA: TGCGCCAGCAGCTTGGTTCGGGGCACGGAGCCCGGGGAGCTGTTTTTT.

CDR3 sequence: CASSQLAGDLGRTDTQYF. The CDR3 DNA follows: TGTGCCAGCAGCCAACTAGCGGGAGATTTGGGACGCACAGATACGCAGTATTTT. This chain uses TRBV12-3 or TRBV12-4 with TRBJ2-3; 11 positions agree with TRBD2. J lost 1 base, V lost 6 bases, and 12 bases had no gene match. CDR3 length equals 18 residues.

The sample holds many counts of this clonotype. This chain's CDR3 is CAISDPREQGIYEQYF. The CDR3 nucleotides are TGTGCCATCAGTGATCCGCGCGAACAGGGTATCTACGAGCAGTACTTC. The chain is built from TRBV10-3 and TRBJ2-7; perhaps TRBD1 as D (6 bases). The V end lost 3 bases, the J end lost 3 bases, and 18 bases lay between the germline ends. CDR1 and CDR2 from the germline V gene are ENHRY and SYGVKD. The CDR3 spans 16 residues.

The chain joins TRBV19 to TRBJ2-7; a possible D gene is TRBD2 (6 bases). The CDR3 is made up of 14 amino acids. Per the germline V gene, CDR1 is LNHDA and CDR2 is SQIVND (reference sequence). The ends were cut back, 3 bases at V and 4 bases at J, with 13 bases in the middle. This CDR3 is CASSMGEVGYEQYF. CDR3 bases: TGTGCCAGTAGTATGGGGGAGGTGGGGTACGAGCAGTACTTC.

This clonotype showed up just a few times. The chain joins TRBV12-3 or TRBV12-4 to TRBJ1-6; TRBD1 might be the D (5 bases). V was cut by 6 bases and J by 11 bases, with 17 bases left in between. The length of the CDR3 is 14 residues. CDR3: CASSYGTGLAPLHF. CDR3 sequence (DNA): TGTGCCAGCAGCTACGGGACTGGGCTAGCACCCCTCCACTTT.

At least ten counts were recorded for this clonotype. The chain is built from TRBV10-3 and TRBJ1-1; no clear D. V dropped 9 bases and J dropped 1 base, with 12 bases sitting between them. Germline assignment: CDR1 ENHRY and CDR2 SYGVKD. This CDR3 spans 13 amino acids. CDR3 DNA: TGTGCCATTCAGACGGATAAGAACACTGAAGCTTTCTTT. Its protein product is CAIQTDKNTEAFF.

This rearrangement joins TRBV29-1 to TRBJ1-2, with a tentative D call TRBD1 (5 bases). CDR3 length equals 12 residues. Germline V lookup: CDR1 SQVTM, CDR2 ANQGSEA. The V end was cut by 6 bases, the J end by 4 bases, with 12 bases between. This CDR3 is CSVDARVYGYTF. CDR3 in DNA: TGCAGCGTAGACGCCAGGGTCTATGGCTACACCTTC.

The chain employs TRBV20-1 and TRBJ2-2; the D is unclear. Germline assignment: CDR1 DFQATT and CDR2 SNEGSKA (reference sequence). The CDR3 length is 17 residues. Deletions cut 0 bases from V and 0 bases from J, with 14 bases between. CDR3 coding DNA: TGCAGTGCTAGAGAGGATTCCGCGGTTGCGAACACCGGGGAGCTGTTTTTT. It encodes CSAREDSAVANTGELFF.

This clonotype was observed a handful of times. The chain is built from TRBV7-8 and TRBJ2-7; D may be TRBD1 (6 bases). Trimming removed 5 bases from V and 6 bases from J, with 23 bases in between. From germline, CDR1 is SGHVS and CDR2 FQNEAQ. This CDR3 comprises 16 residues. The CDR3 DNA reads as TGTGCCAGCAGCCCTAGTAGGGGGATGGGTCGCAGCGAGCAGTACTTC. Its protein is CASSPSRGMGRSEQYF.

This sequence joins TRBV9 and TRBJ2-2, with 7 bases matching TRBD1. After removal of 3 bases from V and 9 bases from J, the junction contained 8 bases not matched to a gene. The V gene's germline CDR1 is SGDLS and CDR2 YYNGEE. The CDR3 covers 14 residues. The CDR3 DNA sequence: TGTGCCAGCAGCGCACAGGGGCAACCGTGGGAGCTGTTTTTT. Translated, it gives CASSAQGQPWELFF.

The chain couples TRBV7-2 to TRBJ1-1; D remains ambiguous. The length of the CDR3 is 16 residues. The V end lost 5 bases, the J end lost 5 bases, and 21 bases lay between the germline ends. Germline V lookup: CDR1 SGHTA, CDR2 FQGNSA. The CDR3 nucleotides read TGTGCCAGCAGCCAAGCCATTAGGACCCGAGGGACTGAAGCTTTCTTT. Encoded protein: CASSQAIRTRGTEAFF.

A single count supports this clonotype. This sequence joins TRBV19 and TRBJ1-1; 7 positions agree with TRBD1. Germline loops: CDR1 LNHDA, CDR2 SQIVND (reference sequence). V was clipped by 6 bases and J by 3 bases; unmatched bases: 7. The CDR3 totals 14 residues. The chain's CDR3 is CASSDRETDTEAFF. Written as DNA, the CDR3 is TGTGCCAGTAGCGACAGGGAGACCGACACTGAAGCTTTCTTT. Drawing the rest from reference TRBV19 and TRBJ1-1, the complete variable domain is DGGITQSPKYLFRKEGQNVTLSCEQNLNHDAMYWYRQDPGQGLRLIYYSQIVNDFQKGDIAEGYSVSREKKESFPLTVTSAQKNPTAFYLCASSDRETDTEAFFGQGTRLTVV.

Ten or more counts support this clonotype. The rearrangement uses TRBV2 and TRBJ1-5; no clear D. Trimming left V 3 bases short and J 10 bases short, with 10 bases between. This CDR3 is 12 amino acids long. CDR1 and CDR2 from the germline V gene are SNHLY and FYNNEI. CDR3: CASSDQAPPQHF. The CDR3 nucleotides read TGTGCCAGCAGTGACCAGGCTCCACCCCAGCATTTT.

There are a few counts of this clonotype. V is TRBV6-5 and J is TRBJ1-1, with D hard to call. This CDR3 contains 14 residues. Trimming left V 5 bases short and J 1 base short, with 11 bases between. Germline V CDR1 and CDR2: MNHEY, SVGAGI. DNA for the CDR3: TGTGCCAGCAGTGCGGACGGGCGGAACACTGAAGCTTTCTTT. It encodes CASSADGRNTEAFF.

In this sample, this clonotype turned up many times. The chain has TRBV5-1 and TRBJ2-2; D gene ambiguous. Deletions cut 5 bases from V and 1 base from J, with 12 bases between. Germline loops: CDR1 SGHRS, CDR2 YFSETQ. The CDR3 length is 15 residues. CDR3 region: CASRPRLENTGELFF. The CDR3 nucleotides read TGCGCCAGCAGACCCCGACTTGAGAACACCGGGGAGCTGTTTTTT.